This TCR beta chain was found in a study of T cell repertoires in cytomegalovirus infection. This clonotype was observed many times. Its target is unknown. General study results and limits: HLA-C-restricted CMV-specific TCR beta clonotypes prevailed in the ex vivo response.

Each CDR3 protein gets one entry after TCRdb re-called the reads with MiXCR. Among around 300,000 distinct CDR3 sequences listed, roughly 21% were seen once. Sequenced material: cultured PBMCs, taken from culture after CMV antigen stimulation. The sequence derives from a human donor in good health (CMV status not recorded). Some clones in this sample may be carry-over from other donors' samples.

The CDR3 DNA sequence: TGTGCCAGCAGTTTGACAGGGGGCCTGGGCAATGAGCAGTTCTTC. It is translated as CASSLTGGLGNEQFF. This chain connects TRBV12-3 or TRBV12-4 to TRBJ2-1, with 10 bases fitting TRBD1. The CDR3 sequence is 15 residues long. The V segment lost 3 bases and the J segment 6 bases; nucleotides outside the gene matches: 5.